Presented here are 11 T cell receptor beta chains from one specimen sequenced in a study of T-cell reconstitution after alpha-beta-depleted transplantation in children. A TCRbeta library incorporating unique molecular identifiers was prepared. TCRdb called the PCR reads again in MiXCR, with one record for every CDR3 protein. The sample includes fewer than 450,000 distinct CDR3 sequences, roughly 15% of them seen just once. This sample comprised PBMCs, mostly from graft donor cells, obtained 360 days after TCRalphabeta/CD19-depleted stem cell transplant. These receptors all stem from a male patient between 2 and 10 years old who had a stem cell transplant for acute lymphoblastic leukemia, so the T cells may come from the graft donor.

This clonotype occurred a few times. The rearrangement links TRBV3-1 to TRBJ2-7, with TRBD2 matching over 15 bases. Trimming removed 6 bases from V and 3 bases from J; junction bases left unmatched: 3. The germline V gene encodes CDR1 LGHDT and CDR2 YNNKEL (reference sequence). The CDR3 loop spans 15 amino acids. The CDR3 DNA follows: TGTGCCAGCAGTCGGGGACTAGCGGGAGGCTACGAGCAGTACTTC. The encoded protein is CASSRGLAGGYEQYF.

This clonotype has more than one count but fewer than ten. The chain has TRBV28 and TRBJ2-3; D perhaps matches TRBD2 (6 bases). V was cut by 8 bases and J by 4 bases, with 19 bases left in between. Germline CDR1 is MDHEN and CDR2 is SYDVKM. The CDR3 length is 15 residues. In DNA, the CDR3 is TGTGCCAGCCATCTTTCGGAGGGCCGGCCAGATACGCAGTATTTT. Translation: CASHLSEGRPDTQYF.

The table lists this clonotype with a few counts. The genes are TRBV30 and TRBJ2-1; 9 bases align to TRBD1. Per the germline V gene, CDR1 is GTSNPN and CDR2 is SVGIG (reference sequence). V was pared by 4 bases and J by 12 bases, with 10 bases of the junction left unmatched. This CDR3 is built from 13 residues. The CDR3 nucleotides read TGTGCCTGGATGACAGGGGGGGTTCGTAGGCAGTTCTTC. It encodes CAWMTGGVRRQFF.

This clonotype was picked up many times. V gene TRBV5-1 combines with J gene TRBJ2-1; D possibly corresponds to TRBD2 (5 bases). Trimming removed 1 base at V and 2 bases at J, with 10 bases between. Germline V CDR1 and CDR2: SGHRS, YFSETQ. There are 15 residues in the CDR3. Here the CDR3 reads CASSLLSGTYNEQFF. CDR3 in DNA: TGCGCCAGCAGCTTGTTGAGCGGAACCTACAATGAGCAGTTCTTC.

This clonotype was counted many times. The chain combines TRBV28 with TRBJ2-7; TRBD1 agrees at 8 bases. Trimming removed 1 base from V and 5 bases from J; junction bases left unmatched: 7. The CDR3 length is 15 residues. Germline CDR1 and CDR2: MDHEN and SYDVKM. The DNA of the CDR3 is TGTGCCAGCAGTTTATTGGGCAGGGGGCGGAACGAGCAGTACTTC. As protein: CASSLLGRGRNEQYF.

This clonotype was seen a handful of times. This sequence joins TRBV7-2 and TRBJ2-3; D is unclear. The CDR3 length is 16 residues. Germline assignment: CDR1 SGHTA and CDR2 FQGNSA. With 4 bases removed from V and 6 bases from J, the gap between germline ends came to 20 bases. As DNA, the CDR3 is TGTGCCAGCAGCTCCGACCGGGCCCCTCGGCGGGATACGCAGTATTTT. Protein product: CASSSDRAPRRDTQYF.

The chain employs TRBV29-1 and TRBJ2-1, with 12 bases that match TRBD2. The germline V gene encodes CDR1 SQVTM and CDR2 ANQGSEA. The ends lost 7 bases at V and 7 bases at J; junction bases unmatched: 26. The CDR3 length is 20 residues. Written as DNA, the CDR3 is TGCAGCGAACAGCCTCTAGATACGAGACTAGCGGGAGTTCGGGGGAATGAGCAGTTCTTC. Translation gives CSEQPLDTRLAGVRGNEQFF.

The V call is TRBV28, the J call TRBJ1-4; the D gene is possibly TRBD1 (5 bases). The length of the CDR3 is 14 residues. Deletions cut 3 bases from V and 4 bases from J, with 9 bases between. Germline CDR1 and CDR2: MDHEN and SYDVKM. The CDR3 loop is CASSFRGINEKLFF. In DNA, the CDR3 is TGTGCCAGCAGTTTTCGGGGGATTAATGAAAAACTGTTTTTT.

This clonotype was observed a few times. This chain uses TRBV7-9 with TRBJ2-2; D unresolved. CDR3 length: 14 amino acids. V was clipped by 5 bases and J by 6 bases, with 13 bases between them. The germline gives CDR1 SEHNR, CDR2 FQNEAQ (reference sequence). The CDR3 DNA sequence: TGTGCCAGCAGCCCCCCACCTCCCGCCGGGGAGCTGTTTTTT. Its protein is CASSPPPPAGELFF.

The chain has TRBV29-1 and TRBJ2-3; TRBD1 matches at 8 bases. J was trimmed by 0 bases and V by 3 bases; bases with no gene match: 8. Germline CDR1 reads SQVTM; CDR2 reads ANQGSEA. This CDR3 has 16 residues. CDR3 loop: CSVEDRATPSTDTQYF. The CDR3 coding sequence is TGCAGCGTTGAGGACAGGGCTACCCCTAGCACAGATACGCAGTATTTT.

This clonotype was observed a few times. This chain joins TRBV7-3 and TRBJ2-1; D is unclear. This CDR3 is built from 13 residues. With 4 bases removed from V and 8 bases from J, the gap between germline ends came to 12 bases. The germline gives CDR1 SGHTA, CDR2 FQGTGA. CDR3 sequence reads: CASSSLGGDEQFF. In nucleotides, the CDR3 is TGTGCCAGCAGCTCTCTGGGTGGGGATGAGCAGTTCTTC.